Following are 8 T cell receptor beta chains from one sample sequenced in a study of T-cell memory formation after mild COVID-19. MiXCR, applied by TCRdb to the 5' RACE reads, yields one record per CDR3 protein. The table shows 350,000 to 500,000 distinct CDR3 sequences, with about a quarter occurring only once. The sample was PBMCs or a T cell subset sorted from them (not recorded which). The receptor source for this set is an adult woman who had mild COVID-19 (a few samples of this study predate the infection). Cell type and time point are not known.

CDR3 nucleotides: TGTGCCAGCAGTTACGGGAGGGCCAACGAGCAGTACTTC. Its translation is CASSYGRANEQYF. V usage is TRBV6-2 or TRBV6-3 and J usage is TRBJ2-7, with TRBD2 matching 7 bases. J lost 5 bases, V lost 2 bases, and 3 bases had no gene match. There are 13 residues in the CDR3. CDR1 is MNHEY and CDR2 is SVGEGT in the germline V gene.

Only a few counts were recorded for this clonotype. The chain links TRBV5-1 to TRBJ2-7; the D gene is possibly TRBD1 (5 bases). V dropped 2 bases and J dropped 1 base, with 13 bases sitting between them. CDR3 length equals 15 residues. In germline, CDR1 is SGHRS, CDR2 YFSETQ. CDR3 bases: TGCGCCAGCAGCTTCGCCCAGGGCCTTTCCTACGAGCAGTACTTC. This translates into CASSFAQGLSYEQYF.

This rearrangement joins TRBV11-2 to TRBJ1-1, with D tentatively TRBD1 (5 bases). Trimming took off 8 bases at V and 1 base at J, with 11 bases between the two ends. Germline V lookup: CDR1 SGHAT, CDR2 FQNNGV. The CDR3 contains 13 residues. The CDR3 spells CASASGRNTEAFF. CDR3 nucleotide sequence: TGTGCCAGCGCATCAGGGCGGAACACTGAAGCTTTCTTT.

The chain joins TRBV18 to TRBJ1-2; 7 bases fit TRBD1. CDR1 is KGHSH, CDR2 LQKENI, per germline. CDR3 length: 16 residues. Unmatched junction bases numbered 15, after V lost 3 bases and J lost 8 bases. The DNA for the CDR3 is TGTGCCAGCTCACCGGACAGGCCCGGAGCCACGGAAGGCTACACCTTC. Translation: CASSPDRPGATEGYTF. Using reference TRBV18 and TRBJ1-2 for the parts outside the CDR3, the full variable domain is NAGVMQNPRHLVRRRGQEARLRCSPMKGHSHVYWYRQLPEEGLKFMVYLQKENIIDESGMPKERFSAEFPKEGPSILRIQQVVRGDSAAYFCASSPDRPGATEGYTFGSGTRLTVV.

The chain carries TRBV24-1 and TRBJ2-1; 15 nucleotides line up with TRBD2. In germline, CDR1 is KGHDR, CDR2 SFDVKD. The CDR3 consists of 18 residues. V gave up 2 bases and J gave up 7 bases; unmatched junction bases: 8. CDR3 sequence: CATSDSGLAGGNPNEQFF. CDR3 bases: TGTGCCACCAGTGATTCCGGACTAGCGGGAGGGAATCCGAATGAGCAGTTCTTC.

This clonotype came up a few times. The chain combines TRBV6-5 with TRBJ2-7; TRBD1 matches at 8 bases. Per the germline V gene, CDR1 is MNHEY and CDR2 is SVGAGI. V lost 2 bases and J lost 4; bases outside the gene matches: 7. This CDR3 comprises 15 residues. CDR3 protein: CASSYRTGRGYEQYF. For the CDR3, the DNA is TGTGCCAGCAGTTACCGGACAGGGAGAGGGTACGAGCAGTACTTC.

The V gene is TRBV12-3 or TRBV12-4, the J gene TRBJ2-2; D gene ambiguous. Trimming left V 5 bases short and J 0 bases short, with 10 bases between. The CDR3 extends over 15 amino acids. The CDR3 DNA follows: TGTGCCAGCAGTCAAGGGCTATCGAACACCGGGGAGCTGTTTTTT. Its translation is CASSQGLSNTGELFF.

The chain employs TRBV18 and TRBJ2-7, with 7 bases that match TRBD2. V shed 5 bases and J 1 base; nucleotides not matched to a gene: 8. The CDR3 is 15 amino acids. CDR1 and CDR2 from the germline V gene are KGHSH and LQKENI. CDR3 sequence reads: CASSSPSGTSYEQYF. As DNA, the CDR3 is TGTGCCAGCTCATCTCCTAGCGGTACTTCCTACGAGCAGTACTTC.